The present T cell receptor (beta chain) was sequenced within a study of shared clonotypes between healthy human individuals. The CDR3 runs to 15 residues. CDR1 and CDR2 (germline): SGHTA, FQGNSA. The V end was cut by 7 bases, the J end by 0 bases, with 13 bases between. Sequenced by immunoSEQ multiplex PCR; TCRdb stores in-frame clones only, minus some. The repertoire includes roughly 2 million clones, approximately 95% of them detected once, and roughly 0.13% sits in the top ten. The sample was naive CD4+ T cells sorted from blood. As to subset: CD45RA+ positively selected. The source is a man in his late teens or twenties in good health. J is TRBJ1-3 and V is TRBV7-2; D remains ambiguous. Written as DNA, the CDR3 is TGTGCCAGCAAAGTTGCGGGGAACTCTGGAAACACCATATATTTT. Translating it yields CASKVAGNSGNTIYF.